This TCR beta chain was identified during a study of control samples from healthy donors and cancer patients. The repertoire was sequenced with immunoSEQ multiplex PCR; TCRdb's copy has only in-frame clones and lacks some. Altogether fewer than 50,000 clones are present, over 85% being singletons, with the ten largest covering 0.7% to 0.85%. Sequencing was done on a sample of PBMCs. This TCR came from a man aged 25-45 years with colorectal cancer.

CDR3 sequence (DNA): TGTGCCACCAGTGAGGCGGGACAGGGAGAGACCCAGTACTTC. Translation gives CATSEAGQGETQYF. The chain combines TRBV24-1 with TRBJ2-5, with TRBD1 matching over 9 bases. The length of the CDR3 is 14 residues. Germline values: CDR1 KGHDR, CDR2 SFDVKD. The junction had 3 bases not matched to a gene; V was cut back by 4 bases and J by 4 bases.